This T cell receptor beta chain emerged from a study of tumor-infiltrating lymphocytes in localized non-small cell lung cancer. The study, taken as a whole, reports: Different pieces of the same tissue were used for each assay. T-cell fraction did not differ between immunotypes IM1 and IM2.

Method: immunoSEQ multiplex PCR; TCRdb's copy keeps in-frame clones and lacks some. This table holds about 16,000 clones, approximately 70% found once. The V and J ends lost 3 bases and 11 bases respectively, with 8 bases between them. Germline lookup yields CDR1 WNHNN and CDR2 SYGVQD (reference sequence). CDR3 length: 11 residues. Concerning this clone itself: Its antigen is not identified.

This clonotype was sampled from a human donor with non-small cell lung cancer. Source material: lung tumor tissue. The V and J genes are TRBV10-1 and TRBJ2-1; either TRBD1 or TRBD2 may supply D (5 bases each). The CDR3 loop is CASSDGTKQFF. The CDR3 DNA reads TGCGCCAGCAGTGATGGGACCAAGCAGTTCTTC.